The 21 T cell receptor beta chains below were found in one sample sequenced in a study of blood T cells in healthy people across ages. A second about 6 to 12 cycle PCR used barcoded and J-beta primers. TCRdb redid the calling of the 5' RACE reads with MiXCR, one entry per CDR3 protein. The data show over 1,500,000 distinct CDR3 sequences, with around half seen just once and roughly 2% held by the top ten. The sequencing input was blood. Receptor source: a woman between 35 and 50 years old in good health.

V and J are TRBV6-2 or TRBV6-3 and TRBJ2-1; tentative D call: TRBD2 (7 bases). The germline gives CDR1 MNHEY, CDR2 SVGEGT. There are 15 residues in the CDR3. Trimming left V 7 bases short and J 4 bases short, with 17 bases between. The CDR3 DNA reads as TGTGCCAGCAAAACGGGGGGCTGGGGTTACAATGAGCAGTTCTTC. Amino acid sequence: CASKTGGWGYNEQFF.

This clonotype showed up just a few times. Here the CDR3 reads CSASFRDSGTDTQYF. The CDR3 coding sequence is TGCAGTGCTAGCTTCAGGGACAGCGGCACAGATACGCAGTATTTT. The chain carries TRBV20-1 and TRBJ2-3, with TRBD1 matching 7 bases. Germline assignment: CDR1 DFQATT and CDR2 SNEGSKA (reference sequence). This CDR3 region has 15 residues. V was clipped by 3 bases and J by 1 base; unmatched bases: 7.

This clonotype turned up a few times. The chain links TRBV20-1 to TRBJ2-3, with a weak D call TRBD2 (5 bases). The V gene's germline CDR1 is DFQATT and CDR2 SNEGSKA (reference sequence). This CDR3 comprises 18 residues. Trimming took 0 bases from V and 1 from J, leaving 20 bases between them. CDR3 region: CSARELEAEGYGTDTQYF. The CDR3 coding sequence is TGCAGTGCTAGAGAGCTGGAGGCCGAGGGATATGGCACAGATACGCAGTATTTT.

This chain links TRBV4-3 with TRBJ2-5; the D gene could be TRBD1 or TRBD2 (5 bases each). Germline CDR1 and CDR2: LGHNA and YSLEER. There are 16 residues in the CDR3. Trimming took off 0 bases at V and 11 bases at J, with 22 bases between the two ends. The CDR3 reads CASSQDLRGLNNEQYF. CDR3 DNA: TGCGCCAGCAGCCAAGATCTGAGGGGCCTTAACAATGAGCAGTACTTC.

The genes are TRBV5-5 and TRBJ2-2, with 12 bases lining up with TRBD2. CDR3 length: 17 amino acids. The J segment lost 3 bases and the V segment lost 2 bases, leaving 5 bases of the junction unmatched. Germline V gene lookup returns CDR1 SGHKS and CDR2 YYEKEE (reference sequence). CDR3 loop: CASSFPSGGADTGELFF. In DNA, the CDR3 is TGTGCCAGCAGCTTTCCTAGCGGGGGGGCAGACACCGGGGAGCTGTTTTTT.

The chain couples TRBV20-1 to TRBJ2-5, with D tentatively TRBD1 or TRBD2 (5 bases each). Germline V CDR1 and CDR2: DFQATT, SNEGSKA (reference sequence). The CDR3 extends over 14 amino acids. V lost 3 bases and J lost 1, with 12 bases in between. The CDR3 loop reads CSASGGGVQETQYF. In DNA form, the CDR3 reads TGCAGTGCTAGTGGGGGTGGAGTCCAAGAGACCCAGTACTTC.

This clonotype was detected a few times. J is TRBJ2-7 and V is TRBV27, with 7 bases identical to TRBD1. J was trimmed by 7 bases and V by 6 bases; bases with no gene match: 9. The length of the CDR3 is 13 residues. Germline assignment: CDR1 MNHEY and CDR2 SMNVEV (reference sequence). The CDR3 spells CASRGDRAREQYF. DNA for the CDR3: TGTGCCAGCAGGGGAGACAGGGCGAGGGAGCAGTACTTC.

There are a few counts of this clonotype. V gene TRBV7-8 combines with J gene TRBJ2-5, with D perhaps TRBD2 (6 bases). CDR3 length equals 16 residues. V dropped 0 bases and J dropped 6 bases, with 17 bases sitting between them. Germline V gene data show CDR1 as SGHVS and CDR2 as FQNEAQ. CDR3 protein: CASSLAIFGGVKTQYF. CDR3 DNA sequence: TGTGCCAGCAGCTTAGCGATTTTTGGCGGGGTCAAGACCCAGTACTTC.

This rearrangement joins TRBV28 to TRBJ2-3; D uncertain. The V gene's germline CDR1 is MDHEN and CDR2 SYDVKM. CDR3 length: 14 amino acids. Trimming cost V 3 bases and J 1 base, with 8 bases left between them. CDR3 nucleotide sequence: TGTGCCAGCAGTTTCGATGGTGGCACAGATACGCAGTATTTT. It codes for CASSFDGGTDTQYF.

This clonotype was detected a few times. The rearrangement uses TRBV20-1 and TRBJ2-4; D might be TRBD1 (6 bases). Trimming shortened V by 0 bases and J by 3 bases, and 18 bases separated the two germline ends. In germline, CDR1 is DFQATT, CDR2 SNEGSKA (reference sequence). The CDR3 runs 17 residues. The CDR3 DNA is TGCAGTGCTAGAGATGGTGGTGGGGGCGTCGACAAAAACATTCAGTACTTC. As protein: CSARDGGGGVDKNIQYF.

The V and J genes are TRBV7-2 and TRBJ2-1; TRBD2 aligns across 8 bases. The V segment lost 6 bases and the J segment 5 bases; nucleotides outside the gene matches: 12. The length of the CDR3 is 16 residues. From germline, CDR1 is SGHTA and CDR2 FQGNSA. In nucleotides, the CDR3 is TGTGCCAGCAGACGGGGGGGCCTTGGGCGGAACAATGAGCAGTTCTTC. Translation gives CASRRGGLGRNNEQFF.

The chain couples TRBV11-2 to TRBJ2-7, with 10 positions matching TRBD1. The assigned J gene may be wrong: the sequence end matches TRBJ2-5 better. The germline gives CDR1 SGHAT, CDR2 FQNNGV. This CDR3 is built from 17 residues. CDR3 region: CASSLAPAGQGGETQYF. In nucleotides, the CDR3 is TGTGCCAGCAGCTTAGCCCCCGCAGGACAGGGGGGAGAGACCCAGTACTTC.

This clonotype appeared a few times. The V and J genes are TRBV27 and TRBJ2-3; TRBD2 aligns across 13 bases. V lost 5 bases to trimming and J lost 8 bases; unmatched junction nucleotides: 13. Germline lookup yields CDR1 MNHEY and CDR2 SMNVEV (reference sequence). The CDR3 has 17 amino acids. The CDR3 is CASSPRLAGGQGATQYF. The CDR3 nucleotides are TGTGCCAGCAGTCCGCGACTAGCGGGGGGCCAAGGCGCTACGCAGTATTTT.

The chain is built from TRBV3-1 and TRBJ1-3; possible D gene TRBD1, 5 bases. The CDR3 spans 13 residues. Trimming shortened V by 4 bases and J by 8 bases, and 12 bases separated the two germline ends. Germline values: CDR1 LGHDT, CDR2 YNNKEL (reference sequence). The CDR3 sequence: CASSPGGTDTIYF. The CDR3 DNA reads TGTGCCAGCAGCCCCGGGGGGACGGACACCATATATTTT. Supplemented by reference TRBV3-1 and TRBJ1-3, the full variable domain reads DTAVSQTPKYLVTQMGNDKSIKCEQNLGHDTMYWYKQDSKKFLKIMFSYNNKELIINETVPNRFSPKSPDKAHLNLHINSLELGDSAVYFCASSPGGTDTIYFGEGSWLTVV.

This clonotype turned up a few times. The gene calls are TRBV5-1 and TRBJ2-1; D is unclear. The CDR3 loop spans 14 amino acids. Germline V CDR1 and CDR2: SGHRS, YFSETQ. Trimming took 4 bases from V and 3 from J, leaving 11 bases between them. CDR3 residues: CASSQRTDYNEQFF. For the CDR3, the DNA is TGCGCCAGCAGCCAAAGGACGGACTACAATGAGCAGTTCTTC.

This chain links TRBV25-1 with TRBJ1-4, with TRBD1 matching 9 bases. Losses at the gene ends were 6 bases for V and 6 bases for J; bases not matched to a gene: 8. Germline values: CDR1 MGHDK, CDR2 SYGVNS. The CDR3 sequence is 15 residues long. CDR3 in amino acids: CASSPIGQGYEKLFF. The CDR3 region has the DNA TGTGCCAGCAGCCCGATAGGACAGGGGTATGAAAAACTGTTTTTT.

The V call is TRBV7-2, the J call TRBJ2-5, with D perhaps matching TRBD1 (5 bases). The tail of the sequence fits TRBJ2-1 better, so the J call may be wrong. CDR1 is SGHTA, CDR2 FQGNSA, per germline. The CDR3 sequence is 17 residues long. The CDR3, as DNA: TGTGCCAGCAGCTTACTTATAGGGGCCAGGGATCAAGAGACCCAGTTCTTC. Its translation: CASSLLIGARDQETQFF.

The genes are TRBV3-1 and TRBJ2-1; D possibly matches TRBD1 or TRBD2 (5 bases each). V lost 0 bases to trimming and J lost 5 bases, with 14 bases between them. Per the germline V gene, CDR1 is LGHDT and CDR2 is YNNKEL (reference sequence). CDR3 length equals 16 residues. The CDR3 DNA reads TGTGCCAGCAGCCAAGAAAACAGGAGACTACACAATGAGCAGTTCTTC. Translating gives CASSQENRRLHNEQFF.

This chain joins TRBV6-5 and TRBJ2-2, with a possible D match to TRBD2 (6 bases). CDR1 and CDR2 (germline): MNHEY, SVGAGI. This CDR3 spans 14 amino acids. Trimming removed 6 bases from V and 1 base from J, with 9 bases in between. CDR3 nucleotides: TGTGCCAGCAGGGGACTCGGGAACACCGGGGAGCTGTTTTTT. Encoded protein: CASRGLGNTGELFF.

The CDR3 sequence: CASSRAGLADTTDTQYF. CDR3 DNA: TGCGCCAGCAGCCGGGCGGGACTAGCGGACACCACAGATACGCAGTATTTT. The J gene is TRBJ2-3, the V gene TRBV5-1; 11 positions agree with TRBD2. V lost 4 bases and J lost 2; bases outside the gene matches: 9. CDR1 and CDR2 (germline): SGHRS, YFSETQ. The CDR3 is made up of 17 amino acids.

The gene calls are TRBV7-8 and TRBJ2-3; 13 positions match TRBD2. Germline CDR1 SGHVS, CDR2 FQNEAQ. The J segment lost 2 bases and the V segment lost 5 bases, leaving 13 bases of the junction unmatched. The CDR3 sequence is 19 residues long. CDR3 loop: CASSETSGGALSPTDTQYF. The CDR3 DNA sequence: TGTGCCAGCAGCGAAACTAGCGGGGGGGCCCTATCCCCCACAGATACGCAGTATTTT.